Each of the 18 T cell receptor beta chains below was sequenced from the same sample in a study of T cells in Graves' hyperthyroidism and ophthalmopathy. Amplification yielded TCR beta CDR3 regions, with RNA transcripts as the source. HTBI primers were the set used in a first-round RT-PCR of the TCR CDR3. A single record per CDR3 protein comes from TCRdb applying MiXCR to the multiplex PCR reads. The sample carries hundreds of thousands of distinct CDR3 sequences, around 15% recorded once. Sequenced sample: blood. The origin of the receptors is a woman aged 25-40 years with Graves' hyperthyroidism.

This clonotype was counted between two and nine times. The rearrangement uses TRBV29-1 and TRBJ1-1; D gene unclear. This CDR3 is 12 amino acids long. From germline, CDR1 is SQVTM and CDR2 ANQGSEA. V lost 5 bases and J lost 1, with 8 bases in between. The DNA of the CDR3 is TGCAGCGTTCAGGATCCGAACACTGAAGCTTTCTTT. It encodes CSVQDPNTEAFF.

This clonotype was seen at least ten times. J is TRBJ1-2 and V is TRBV9; no clear D. CDR1 is SGDLS, CDR2 YYNGEE, per germline. V lost 5 bases to trimming and J lost 2 bases, with 7 bases between them. The CDR3 sequence is 12 residues long. The CDR3: CASSVLNYGYTF. The CDR3 DNA reads as TGTGCCAGCAGTGTGCTGAACTATGGCTACACCTTC. Together with reference TRBV9 and TRBJ1-2, the CDR3 gives the full variable domain: DSGVTQTPKHLITATGQRVTLRCSPRSGDLSVYWYQQSLDQGLQFLIQYYNGEERAKGNILERFSAQQFPDLHSELNLSSLELGDSALYFCASSVLNYGYTFGSGTRLTVV.

There are many counts of this clonotype. V and J are TRBV6-5 and TRBJ2-7; 8 bases are a match to TRBD1. The CDR3 length is 14 residues. Germline V gene lookup returns CDR1 MNHEY and CDR2 SVGAGI. The V gene end was trimmed by 3 bases and the J gene end by 2 bases; junction bases not matched to a gene: 3. CDR3 protein: CASSYGQGAYEQYF. The CDR3 nucleotides read TGTGCCAGCAGTTATGGACAGGGCGCCTACGAGCAGTACTTC.

This clonotype was counted at least ten times. The CDR3 DNA is TGTGCCAGCAGTCGGCCGGCAGGGGATTTCTACGAGCAGTACTTC. It translates to CASSRPAGDFYEQYF. The chain is built from TRBV28 and TRBJ2-7; weak D call: TRBD1 (6 bases). Trimming pared 5 bases from V and 3 bases from J, leaving 17 bases between. The CDR3 loop spans 15 amino acids. CDR1 MDHEN and CDR2 SYDVKM come from the germline V gene.

This clonotype was counted at least ten times. This chain uses TRBV3-1 with TRBJ2-1, with 9 bases matching TRBD2. The germline CDR1 and CDR2 sequences are LGHDT and YNNKEL (reference sequence). V gave up 4 bases and J gave up 8 bases; unmatched junction bases: 6. The CDR3 runs 14 residues. The CDR3 spells CASSRGRVFDEQFF. In DNA form, the CDR3 reads TGTGCCAGCAGCCGCGGGAGGGTCTTCGATGAGCAGTTCTTC.

The V and J genes are TRBV27 and TRBJ2-3; 10 nucleotides match TRBD1. This CDR3 contains 18 residues. Germline V gene sequence: CDR1 MNHEY, CDR2 SMNVEV (reference sequence). Trimming cost V 5 bases and J 2 bases; bases outside gene matches: 13. CDR3 amino acids: CASSSFLKGTGVTDTQYF. DNA of the CDR3: TGTGCCAGCAGTAGTTTCCTAAAGGGGACAGGGGTCACAGATACGCAGTATTTT.

The chain is built from TRBV7-2 and TRBJ1-1; no reliable D call. Looked up from germline, CDR1 is SGHTA and CDR2 is FQGNSA. The CDR3 has 12 amino acids. Trimming removed 8 bases from V and 2 bases from J, with 9 bases in between. CDR3 sequence: CASGSPNTEAFF. The DNA for the CDR3 is TGTGCCAGCGGATCCCCCAACACTGAAGCTTTCTTT. Looking up the rest from reference TRBV7-2 and TRBJ1-1 gives the full variable domain: GAGVSQSPSNKVTEKGKDVELRCDPISGHTALYWYRQSLGQGLEFLIYFQGNSAPDKSGLPSDRFSAERTGGSVSTLTIQRTQQEDSAVYLCASGSPNTEAFFGQGTRLTVV.

This clonotype was counted ten times or more. This chain links TRBV6-6 with TRBJ2-5; 11 bases map to TRBD2. This CDR3 has 16 residues. With V trimmed by 0 bases and J by 5 bases, 5 bases remained unmatched. In germline, CDR1 is MNHNY, CDR2 SVGAGI (reference sequence). CDR3 in DNA: TGTGCCAGCAGTTACTCTAGCGGGAGGGCCGGTGAGACCCAGTACTTC. Translation: CASSYSSGRAGETQYF.

This clonotype was picked up a small number of times. The rearrangement joins TRBV2 to TRBJ2-2; D possibly corresponds to TRBD1 (5 bases). There are 13 residues in the CDR3. In germline, CDR1 is SNHLY, CDR2 FYNNEI. The germline V and J ends were trimmed by 7 bases and 3 bases, with 9 bases remaining between them. The CDR3 DNA sequence: TGTGCCAGCACCAGGGAAGACACCGGGGAGCTGTTTTTT. Protein product: CASTREDTGELFF.

This clonotype was observed a few times. The chain joins TRBV7-3 to TRBJ2-6; TRBD2 aligns across 8 bases. J was trimmed by 2 bases and V by 6 bases; bases with no gene match: 3. Germline V gene data show CDR1 as SGHTA and CDR2 as FQGTGA. This CDR3 is built from 15 residues. The CDR3 spells CASRPAGAGANVLTF. In DNA form, the CDR3 reads TGTGCCAGCAGACCAGCGGGGGCTGGGGCCAACGTCCTGACTTTC.

Ten or more counts support this clonotype. This chain links TRBV28 with TRBJ2-3, with 8 bases fitting TRBD2. The CDR3 spans 18 residues. Germline assignment: CDR1 MDHEN and CDR2 SYDVKM. The V gene end was trimmed by 11 bases and the J gene end by 2 bases; junction bases not matched to a gene: 21. As DNA, the CDR3 is TGTGCCTCTCTGAACGGGAGGGGGTCACTAACAGACACAGATACGCAGTATTTT. Translation gives CASLNGRGSLTDTDTQYF.

This clonotype was counted many times. The V gene is TRBV28, the J gene TRBJ2-1; 7 nucleotides align to TRBD2. The CDR3 spans 16 residues. Germline trimming cut 6 bases from V and 4 bases from J; bases unmatched to any gene: 12. Germline lookup yields CDR1 MDHEN and CDR2 SYDVKM. CDR3 sequence reads: CASRLTSSGAYNEQFF. The DNA for the CDR3 is TGTGCCAGCAGGCTCACATCTAGCGGAGCATACAATGAGCAGTTCTTC.

This clonotype has just a few counts. This sequence joins TRBV11-3 and TRBJ2-5, with D perhaps matching TRBD1 (6 bases). Germline CDR1 SGHNT, CDR2 YENEEA. Trimming stripped 5 bases from V and 10 bases from J, with 20 bases between. This CDR3 spans 14 amino acids. CDR3 amino acids: CASSPGPQGMFQYF. The CDR3, as DNA: TGTGCCAGCAGCCCCGGGCCACAGGGAATGTTCCAGTACTTC.

This clonotype came up a few times. The chain recombines TRBV6-2 or TRBV6-3 with TRBJ2-5; 12 nucleotides align to TRBD2. This CDR3 is built from 15 residues. V lost 7 bases and J lost 6; bases outside the gene matches: 9. Germline CDR1 is MNHEY and CDR2 is SVGEGT. The CDR3 region is CASTPSGRARKTQYF. In DNA, the CDR3 is TGTGCCAGCACTCCTAGCGGGAGGGCTCGGAAGACCCAGTACTTC.

This clonotype was seen repeatedly, ten times or more. One end of the junction does not line up with germline, which may come from a read error. V gene TRBV28 combines with J gene TRBJ1-5; 7 positions match TRBD1. The germline V gene encodes CDR1 MDHEN and CDR2 SYDVKM. This CDR3 comprises 15 residues. CDR3 DNA sequence: TGTGCCAGCAGTCTATGGGACAGCATAAATCAGCCCCAGCATTTT. It codes for CASSLWDSINQPQHF. Together with reference TRBV28 and TRBJ1-5, the CDR3 gives the full variable domain: DVKVTQSSRYLVKRTGEKVFLECVQDMDHENMFWYRQDPGLGLRLIYFSYDVKMKEKGDIPEGYSVSREKKERFSLILESASTNQTSMYLCASSLWDSINQPQHFGDGTRLSIL.

Comment on this clonotype: One junction end disagrees with the germline gene, perhaps due to a read error. The DNA for the CDR3 is TGTGCCTGCAGCTCAGGGACAGGGTTTCAGCCCCAGCATTTT. Encoded protein: CACSSGTGFQPQHF. This chain connects TRBV7-2 to TRBJ1-5; TRBD1 aligns across 9 bases. Germline values: CDR1 SGHTA, CDR2 FQGNSA. This CDR3 has 14 amino acids. Full variable domain (outside the CDR3, taken from reference TRBV7-2 and TRBJ1-5): GAGVSQSPSNKVTEKGKDVELRCDPISGHTALYWYRQSLGQGLEFLIYFQGNSAPDKSGLPSDRFSAERTGGSVSTLTIQRTQQEDSAVYLCACSSGTGFQPQHFGDGTRLSIL.

Many counts were recorded for this clonotype. The chain joins TRBV12-3 or TRBV12-4 to TRBJ2-2; D is undetermined. There are 12 residues in the CDR3. The V gene lost 8 bases and the J gene lost 5 bases, with 9 bases spanning the gap. The CDR3 bases are TGTGCCAGCGGGGTATCGACCGGGGAGCTGTTTTTT. Protein product: CASGVSTGELFF.

This clonotype was detected ten times or more. The rearrangement joins TRBV2 to TRBJ2-5, with D uncertain. The germline V gene has CDR1 SNHLY and CDR2 FYNNEI. Trimming left V 3 bases short and J 7 bases short, with 12 bases between. This CDR3 spans 13 amino acids. The CDR3, as DNA: TGTGCCAGCAGTGAGAGATTAGTGGTGACCCAGTACTTC. As protein: CASSERLVVTQYF.